These 4 T cell receptor beta chains share one sample of origin, sequenced in a study of low-dose radiotherapy and immunotherapy resistance in tumors. Alpha and beta chains were covered, as first-strand cDNA relied on TRAV- and TRBV-specific primers. TCRs were amplified for 20 to 25 PCR cycles with a constant-region primer and V-primer adapter. Using its own MiXCR run on the reads, TCRdb lists one record per CDR3 protein. The sample shows 39,000 or so distinct CDR3 sequences, about a fifth of them seen only once. Time point indicated: after trial treatment. The treatment denotes: LDRT plus nivolumab, ipilimumab, low-dose cyclophosphamide and aspirin (RACIN trial). Sequences were derived from PBMCs, sampled after low-dose radiotherapy plus immunotherapy. The source of these receptors is a female donor with ovarian cancer.

This clonotype was counted a single time. Possible read error: a much larger clone is one base away. This chain links TRBV20-1 with TRBJ2-1; TRBD2 might be the D (5 bases). The CDR3 totals 14 residues. Germline V gene sequence: CDR1 DFQATT, CDR2 SNEGSKA (reference sequence). Between the trimmed V and J ends, which lost 3 bases and 10 bases, there was a span of 19 bases. The CDR3 spells CSARGAESSYEQFF. CDR3 DNA sequence: TGCAGTGCTAGGGGAGCGGAAAGCTCCTACGAGCAGTTCTTC.

This clonotype was seen just once. The chain is built from TRBV7-8 and TRBJ2-7; 13 bases agree with TRBD2. V lost 5 bases to trimming and J lost 3 bases; unmatched junction nucleotides: 10. There are 17 residues in the CDR3. The germline CDR1 and CDR2 sequences are SGHVS and FQNEAQ. The CDR3 nucleotides read TGTGCCAGCAGCCCGGGACTAGCGGGACCTCCTGGCTACGAGCAGTACTTC. It specifies CASSPGLAGPPGYEQYF.

At least ten counts were recorded for this clonotype. The chain is built from TRBV14 and TRBJ1-1; 9 positions match TRBD1. The CDR3 length is 17 residues. CDR1 is SGHDN and CDR2 is FVKESK in the germline V gene. V shed 4 bases and J 1 base; nucleotides not matched to a gene: 10. Written as DNA, the CDR3 is TGTGCCAGCAGCCCGGACAGGGGAAATGGGGGGAACACTGAAGCTTTCTTT. Translation gives CASSPDRGNGGNTEAFF.

J is TRBJ2-5 and V is TRBV5-4, with D perhaps matching TRBD2 (7 bases). Deletions cut 5 bases from V and 5 bases from J, with 16 bases between. This CDR3 has 14 residues. Germline CDR1 is SGHNT and CDR2 is YYREEE (reference sequence). CDR3 region: CASRKRGGGETQYF. CDR3 DNA: TGTGCCAGCAGGAAGAGGGGAGGGGGGGAGACCCAGTACTTC. Combining the CDR3 with reference TRBV5-4 and TRBJ2-5 gives the whole variable domain ETGVTQSPTHLIKTRGQQVTLRCSSQSGHNTVSWYQQALGQGPQFIFQYYREEENGRGNFPPRFSGLQFPNYSSELNVNALELDDSALYLCASRKRGGGETQYFGPGTRLLVL.